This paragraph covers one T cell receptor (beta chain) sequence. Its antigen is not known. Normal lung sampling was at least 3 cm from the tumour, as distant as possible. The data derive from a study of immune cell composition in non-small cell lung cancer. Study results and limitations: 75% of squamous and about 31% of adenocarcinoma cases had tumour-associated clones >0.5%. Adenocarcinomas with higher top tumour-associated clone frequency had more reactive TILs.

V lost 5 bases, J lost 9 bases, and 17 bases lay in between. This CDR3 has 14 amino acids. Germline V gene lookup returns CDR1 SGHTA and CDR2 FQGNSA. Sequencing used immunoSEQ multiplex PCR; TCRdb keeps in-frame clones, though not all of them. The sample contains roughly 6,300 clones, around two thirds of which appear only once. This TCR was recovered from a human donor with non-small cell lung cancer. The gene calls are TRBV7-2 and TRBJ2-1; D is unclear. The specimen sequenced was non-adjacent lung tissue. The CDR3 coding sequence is TGTGCCAGCAGCCCTGGCTATGGGCTTACTGAGCAGTTCTTC. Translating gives CASSPGYGLTEQFF.